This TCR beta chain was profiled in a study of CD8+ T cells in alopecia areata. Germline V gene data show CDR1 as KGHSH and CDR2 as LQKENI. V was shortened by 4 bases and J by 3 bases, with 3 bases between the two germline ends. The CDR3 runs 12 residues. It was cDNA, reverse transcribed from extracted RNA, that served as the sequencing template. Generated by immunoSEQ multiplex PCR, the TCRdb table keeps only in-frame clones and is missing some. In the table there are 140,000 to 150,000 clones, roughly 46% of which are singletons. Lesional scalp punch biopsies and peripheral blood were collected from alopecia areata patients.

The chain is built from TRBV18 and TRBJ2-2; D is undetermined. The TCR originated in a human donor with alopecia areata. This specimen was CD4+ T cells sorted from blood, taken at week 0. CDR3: CASSRDTGELFF. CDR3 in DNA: TGTGCCAGCTCACGAGACACCGGGGAGCTGTTTTTT.